The 18 T cell receptor beta chains given below trace back to one sample, sequenced in a study of control samples from healthy donors and cancer patients (dated by TCRdb to 2018 to 2020). Library preparation employed the immunoSEQ multiplex PCR assay. Imported from immuneACCESS, the table was reduced by TCRdb to in-frame sequences with V and J called. These copies leave out some clones; in studies compared against another copy, an unresolved V gene accounts for under half, and the cause of the remainder is not known. Counted in this sample were more than 85,000 clones; 92% of them appeared once. The top ten clones comprise about 2.5% of the sample. Sample: blood. The receptor set was obtained from a woman aged 18 to 35 in good health.

V and J are TRBV30 and TRBJ2-7; 9 bases align to TRBD1. There are 14 residues in the CDR3. The trim removed 2 bases at V and 2 bases at J, leaving 4 bases unmatched. Germline V gives CDR1 GTSNPN, CDR2 SVGIG (reference sequence). The CDR3 nucleotides are TGTGCCTGGAGTTCCGGGACAGGGACCTACGAGCAGTACTTC. Protein sequence: CAWSSGTGTYEQYF.

As concerns this clone: Distinct nucleotide sequences in the sample also encode this CDR3. V usage is TRBV28 and J usage is TRBJ1-5; D ambiguous. Germline CDR1 reads MDHEN; CDR2 reads SYDVKM. The ends were cut back, 4 bases at V and 1 base at J, with 2 bases in the middle. This CDR3 has 12 residues. The CDR3 nucleotides read TGTGCCAGCAGTTACAGCAATCAGCCCCAGCATTTT. It is translated as CASSYSNQPQHF.

The chain links TRBV5-1 to TRBJ2-7; D gene unclear. This CDR3 is 13 amino acids long. V lost 0 bases, J lost 2 bases, and 6 bases lay in between. Germline lookup yields CDR1 SGHRS and CDR2 YFSETQ. This chain's CDR3 is CASSLDRAYEQYF. CDR3 sequence (DNA): TGCGCCAGCAGCTTGGACCGAGCCTACGAGCAGTACTTC.

The CDR3 here is CASSKTGTGQYNEQFF. CDR3 in DNA: TGTGCCAGCAGCAAGACCGGGACTGGACAATACAATGAGCAGTTCTTC. The V gene is TRBV5-4, the J gene TRBJ2-1, with TRBD2 as a possible D gene (6 bases). V was pared by 4 bases and J by 4 bases, with 18 bases between. CDR3 length equals 16 residues. Per the germline V gene, CDR1 is SGHNT and CDR2 is YYREEE (reference sequence). The full variable domain, with the rest looked up from reference TRBV5-4 and TRBJ2-1, is ETGVTQSPTHLIKTRGQQVTLRCSSQSGHNTVSWYQQALGQGPQFIFQYYREEENGRGNFPPRFSGLQFPNYSSELNVNALELDDSALYLCASSKTGTGQYNEQFFGPGTRLTVL.

The genes are TRBV2 and TRBJ1-2, with D perhaps matching TRBD1 (5 bases). The V and J ends lost 6 bases and 4 bases respectively, with 18 bases between them. Germline V lookup: CDR1 SNHLY, CDR2 FYNNEI. The CDR3 runs to 15 residues. The CDR3 DNA is TGTGCCAGCAGCAATGGGCCAGGGACGATCTATGGCTACACCTTC. Translating it yields CASSNGPGTIYGYTF. Filled out from reference TRBV2 and TRBJ1-2, the complete variable domain reads EPEVTQTPSHQVTQMGQEVILRCVPISNHLYFYWYRQILGQKVEFLVSFYNNEISEKSEIFDDQFSVERPDGSNFTLKIRSTKLEDSAMYFCASSNGPGTIYGYTFGSGTRLTVV.

CDR3 residues: CASSERRGHTDTQYF. The CDR3, as DNA: TGTGCCAGCAGTGAACGACGAGGTCACACAGATACGCAGTATTTT. The rearrangement links TRBV25-1 to TRBJ2-3; D unresolved. Germline CDR1 reads MGHDK; CDR2 reads SYGVNS. V was shortened by 2 bases and J by 2 bases, with 11 bases between the two germline ends. CDR3 length: 15 amino acids.

The count of this clone is one. The rearrangement links TRBV4-1 to TRBJ1-3, with D unclear. This CDR3 spans 15 amino acids. V shed 1 base and J shed 2 bases, with 9 bases lying between them. Germline CDR1 and CDR2: MGHRA and YSYEKL. CDR3 nucleotides: TGCGCCAGCAGCCAAGGGGCCGGAACTGGAAACACCATATATTTT. This encodes CASSQGAGTGNTIYF.

This chain connects TRBV5-6 to TRBJ2-7; TRBD1 might be the D (6 bases). Germline lookup yields CDR1 SGHDT and CDR2 YYEEEE. Trimming removed 0 bases from V and 5 bases from J, with 15 bases in between. The CDR3 covers 15 residues. The CDR3 nucleotides read TGTGCCAGCAGCTTGGCTCTTAGGGGGTCTCACGAGCAGTACTTC. Protein: CASSLALRGSHEQYF.

V is TRBV5-1 and J is TRBJ2-1; 11 nucleotides match TRBD2. Germline values: CDR1 SGHRS, CDR2 YFSETQ. J lost 3 bases, V lost 4 bases, and 6 bases had no gene match. This CDR3 has 16 amino acids. The DNA for the CDR3 is TGCGCCAGCAGCGCCGCCGGGACTAGCGGCTACAATGAGCAGTTCTTC. Protein: CASSAAGTSGYNEQFF.

The J gene is TRBJ2-3, the V gene TRBV27; TRBD2 matches at 7 bases. The length of the CDR3 is 15 residues. V trimming: 7 bases; J trimming: 2 bases; junction bases outside the gene matches: 9. CDR1 MNHEY and CDR2 SMNVEV come from the germline V gene (reference sequence). The CDR3 region is CASKGLAVNTDTQYF. CDR3 nucleotide sequence: TGTGCCAGCAAGGGCCTAGCGGTTAACACAGATACGCAGTATTTT.

The rearrangement joins TRBV3-1 (or the pseudogene TRBV3-2) to TRBJ2-1; 13 nucleotides match TRBD2. Trimming cost V 0 bases and J 6 bases; bases outside gene matches: 8. Per the germline V gene, CDR1 is LGHDT and CDR2 is YNNKEL (reference sequence). CDR3 length: 18 amino acids. The CDR3 protein is CASSQDPLLAGGGNEQFF. The CDR3 coding sequence is TGTGCCAGCAGCCAAGACCCCCTACTAGCGGGAGGGGGCAATGAGCAGTTCTTC.

The V gene is TRBV11-2, the J gene TRBJ2-5; a possible D gene is TRBD1 (5 bases). Per germline, CDR1 SGHAT and CDR2 FQNNGV. Trimming removed 4 bases at V and 2 bases at J, with 11 bases between. The CDR3 has 14 amino acids. DNA for the CDR3: TGTGCCAGCAGCTCCGGACACAAACAAGAGACCCAGTACTTC. Encoded protein: CASSSGHKQETQYF.

V is TRBV7-9 and J is TRBJ2-4, with D possibly TRBD1 on 5 matching bases. The V gene's germline CDR1 is SEHNR and CDR2 FQNEAQ (reference sequence). Trimming stripped 5 bases from V and 6 bases from J, with 17 bases between. CDR3 size: 15 residues. The DNA of the CDR3 is TGTGCCAGCAGCCCATCCCAGGGTCCGGCAAACATTCAGTACTTC. Its protein is CASSPSQGPANIQYF. Full variable domain (outside the CDR3, taken from reference TRBV7-9 and TRBJ2-4): DTGVSQNPRHKITKRGQNVTFRCDPISEHNRLYWYRQTLGQGPEFLTYFQNEAQLEKSRLLSDRFSAERPKGSFSTLEIQRTEQGDSAMYLCASSPSQGPANIQYFGAGTRLSVL.

This chain connects TRBV5-4 to TRBJ1-1; the D is unclear. This CDR3 has 17 amino acids. V was trimmed by 1 base and J by 11 bases, leaving 27 bases between them. Germline V gene data show CDR1 as SGHNT and CDR2 as YYREEE (reference sequence). The CDR3 reads CASSLQQLPTLNDGAFF. The CDR3 coding sequence is TGTGCCAGCAGCTTGCAGCAGCTGCCTACCTTAAATGACGGTGCTTTCTTT.

This sequence joins TRBV4-1 and TRBJ1-2; D gene unclear. V lost 2 bases, J lost 8 bases, and 15 bases lay in between. This CDR3 comprises 14 residues. CDR1 MGHRA and CDR2 YSYEKL come from the germline V gene. CDR3: CASSQHAAGEGYTF. The CDR3 bases are TGCGCCAGCAGCCAACACGCCGCAGGTGAGGGCTACACCTTC.

This rearrangement joins TRBV5-1 to TRBJ1-1; D uncertain. The V end was cut by 0 bases, the J end by 2 bases, with 11 bases between. CDR3 length: 15 residues. The germline V gene encodes CDR1 SGHRS and CDR2 YFSETQ. The CDR3 here is CASSLALGFNTEAFF. CDR3 coding DNA: TGCGCCAGCAGCTTGGCCTTAGGTTTTAACACTGAAGCTTTCTTT.

The rearrangement uses TRBV7-2 and TRBJ1-5; no reliable D call. V dropped 3 bases and J dropped 6 bases, with 12 bases sitting between them. Per germline, CDR1 SGHTA and CDR2 FQGNSA. This CDR3 region has 14 residues. The CDR3 region is CASSFGSTGQPQHF. CDR3 bases: TGTGCCAGCAGCTTCGGGTCTACGGGTCAGCCCCAGCATTTT.

This clone showed up just a few times. This rearrangement joins TRBV11-3 to TRBJ1-6; D might be TRBD1 (6 bases). CDR1 is SGHNT, CDR2 YENEEA, per germline. Trimming pared 2 bases from V and 5 bases from J, leaving 16 bases between. CDR3 length: 17 residues. This CDR3 reads CASSLYSRPGDNSPLHF. The CDR3 DNA reads as TGTGCCAGCAGCTTATACTCACGACCAGGGGATAATTCACCCCTCCACTTT.